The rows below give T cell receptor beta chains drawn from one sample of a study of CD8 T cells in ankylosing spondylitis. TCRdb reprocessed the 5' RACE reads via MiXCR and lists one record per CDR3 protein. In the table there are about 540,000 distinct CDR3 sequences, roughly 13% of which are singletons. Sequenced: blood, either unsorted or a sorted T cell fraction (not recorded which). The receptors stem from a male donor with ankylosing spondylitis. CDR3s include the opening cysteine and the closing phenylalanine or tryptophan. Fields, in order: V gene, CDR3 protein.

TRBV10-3 CAISEGQGAYNEQFF
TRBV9 CASSVGGGSGNTIYF
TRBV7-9 CASSSTGTGESGELFF
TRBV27 CASSLGGQGYTEAFF
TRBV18 CASSSPGLARGTDTQYF
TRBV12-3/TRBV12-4 CASIPPTGWDTEAFF
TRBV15 CATSRDLGEQFF
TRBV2 CASRSNQNTDTQYF
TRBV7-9 CASSPEQGPQYNEQFF
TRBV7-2 CASSPQGTNYGYTF
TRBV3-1 CASSQDLPGTDTQYF
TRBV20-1 CSARQGGTQETQYF
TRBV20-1 CSARQGASYNEQFF
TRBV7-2 CASSLRRTSGRDNEQFF
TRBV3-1 CASSQEPTGSNQPQHF
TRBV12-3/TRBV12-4 CASSFWGATDTQYF
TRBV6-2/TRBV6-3 CASSPFLAPVTGELFF
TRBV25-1 CASSDPGGYQPQHF
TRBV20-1 CRETWLGRESGNTIYF
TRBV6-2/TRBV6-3 CASSYGSTEAFF
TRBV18 CASSPPTRTEAFF
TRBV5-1 CASSPGQPSKRQFF
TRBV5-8 CASCLGFRSTEAFF
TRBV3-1 CASSQDVVQETQYF
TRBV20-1 CSARDHRGRQPQHF
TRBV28 CASSPLGQGFNEQFF
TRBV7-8 CASSLDAGEQYF
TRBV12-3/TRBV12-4 CASSKRQSNQPQHF
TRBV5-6 CASSFRGLGNYGYTF
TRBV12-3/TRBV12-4 CASFDRDRGREQFF
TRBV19 CASSLGLAGAGNEQFF
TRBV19 CASSSGAPWTDTQYF
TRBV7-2 CASSLLLGANTEAFF
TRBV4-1 CASSQGSGGREETQYF
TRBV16 CASSTPRAYGKPQHF
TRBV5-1 CASRSTATEAFF
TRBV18 CASSPPSQGSTDTQYF
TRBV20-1 CSARELGTSYSNEQFF
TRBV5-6 CASSWWGGILNTEAFF